This TCR beta chain appears in the sequencing data of a study of shared clonotypes between healthy human individuals. As regards this clone: Its antigen is not identified.

Germline V gene data show CDR1 as SEHNR and CDR2 as FQNEAQ (reference sequence). This CDR3 spans 17 amino acids. The trim removed 5 bases at V and 6 bases at J, leaving 8 bases unmatched. Study-level findings and limits: Deeper or shallower sequencing was expected to change how clonotypes are shared among donors.

CD45RO-negative, CCR7-selected cells formed the naive CD8 fraction, which excluded terminally differentiated effector memory CD45RA+ cells. Sequenced by immunoSEQ multiplex PCR; TCRdb stores in-frame clones only, minus some. The repertoire holds over 2 million clones, with about 95% as singletons. The chain links TRBV7-9 to TRBJ2-2; 14 bases map to TRBD2. Input material: naive CD8+ T cells sorted from blood. The origin of this receptor is a man younger than 35 in good health. In nucleotides, the CDR3 is TGTGCCAGCAGCCTCCCGGGACTAGCGGGAGCCGCCGGGGAGCTGTTTTTT. It codes for CASSLPGLAGAAGELFF. Drawing the rest from reference TRBV7-9 and TRBJ2-2, the complete variable domain is DTGVSQNPRHKITKRGQNVTFRCDPISEHNRLYWYRQTLGQGPEFLTYFQNEAQLEKSRLLSDRFSAERPKGSFSTLEIQRTEQGDSAMYLCASSLPGLAGAAGELFFGEGSRLTVL.